What follows are 19 T cell receptor beta chains derived from one specimen sequenced in a study of vaccination and CD4 T cells after COVID-19. Their cognate antigens are unknown. Once obtained from cultured CD4+ T cells, the DNA was sequenced using the Oncomine TCR Beta short-read assay. TCRdb ran MiXCR on the PCR reads and lists one entry per CDR3 protein. The top ten hold roughly 10% of the sample, which has tens of thousands of distinct CDR3 sequences, around a third seen once. This sample's time point: late sampling 161 to 241 days after vaccination in three convalescent patients. Described treatment: approximately nine-day PBMC culture with coronavirus spike peptide pools or control peptides (ViraFEST assay). The sample consisted of CD4+ T cells from blood, cultured in vitro, taken about 7 months after SARS-CoV-2 vaccination. The source is a human donor who had recovered from COVID-19.

This clonotype was seen a few times. The chain joins TRBV6-5 to TRBJ2-3; 9 bases align to TRBD2. The CDR3 contains 17 residues. Per germline, CDR1 MNHEY and CDR2 SVGAGI. V lost 0 bases, J lost 4 bases, and 8 bases stayed unmatched. DNA for the CDR3: TGTGCCAGCAGTTACTCGGCTAGCGGGACGGGACCAGATACGCAGTATTTT. This codes for CASSYSASGTGPDTQYF.

The chain couples TRBV5-4 to TRBJ2-7; D possibly corresponds to TRBD2 (6 bases). This CDR3 contains 14 residues. Between the trimmed V and J ends, which lost 4 bases and 7 bases, there was a span of 18 bases. Looked up from germline, CDR1 is SGHNT and CDR2 is YYREEE (reference sequence). The CDR3 here is CASSHTDLGGEQYF. The DNA of the CDR3 is TGTGCCAGCAGCCACACCGACCTTGGGGGGGAGCAGTACTTC.

This clonotype was detected a few times. V usage is TRBV7-2 and J usage is TRBJ2-7, with D perhaps given as TRBD1 or TRBD2 (6 bases each). The CDR3 is 15 amino acids. Deletions cut 3 bases from V and 3 bases from J, with 15 bases between. The germline CDR1 and CDR2 sequences are SGHTA and FQGNSA. CDR3 nucleotides: TGTGCCAGCAGCTTCTCTGGGGGGCAGAACTACGAGCAGTACTTC. It specifies CASSFSGGQNYEQYF.

This clonotype has only a few counts. CDR3 DNA: TGTGCCAGCAGTTTATATAGCGGGAGCTCCTACGAGCAGTACTTC. This translates into CASSLYSGSSYEQYF. V usage is TRBV6-5 and J usage is TRBJ2-7; 9 positions match TRBD2. The CDR3 loop spans 15 amino acids. V gave up 4 bases and J gave up 0 bases; unmatched junction bases: 4. From germline, CDR1 is MNHEY and CDR2 SVGAGI.

This clonotype is labeled as medium-sized. CDR3: CSASFGQPQHF. DNA of the CDR3: TGCAGTGCTAGTTTTGGTCAGCCCCAGCATTTT. This sequence joins TRBV20-1 and TRBJ1-5; D gene unclear. CDR3 size: 11 residues. Germline V gene lookup returns CDR1 DFQATT and CDR2 SNEGSKA (reference sequence). Deletions cut 3 bases from V and 6 bases from J, with 6 bases between.

V gene TRBV20-1 combines with J gene TRBJ1-1; D not certain. Germline V CDR1 and CDR2: DFQATT, SNEGSKA (reference sequence). V was clipped by 1 base and J by 1 base, with 10 bases between them. There are 14 residues in the CDR3. CDR3 sequence (DNA): TGCAGTGCTAGAGGCATTGCGGGGAACACTGAAGCTTTCTTT. Its translation is CSARGIAGNTEAFF.

DNA for the CDR3: TGTGCCAGCAGCGTAGCAGGGGGGCTGGAAGAGACCCAGTACTTC. It encodes CASSVAGGLEETQYF. The chain links TRBV9 to TRBJ2-5; possibly TRBD1 for D (7 bases). V shed 0 bases and J shed 3 bases, with 12 bases lying between them. The CDR3 is 15 amino acids. Germline loops: CDR1 SGDLS, CDR2 YYNGEE.

This clonotype is labeled as large. The rearrangement joins TRBV20-1 to TRBJ1-2; 8 bases line up with TRBD1. Germline V gene sequence: CDR1 DFQATT, CDR2 SNEGSKA (reference sequence). This CDR3 has 14 amino acids. V dropped 5 bases and J dropped 12; count of bases not matched to a gene: 17. The chain's CDR3 is CSAGTADRAKINTF. The DNA of the CDR3 is TGCAGTGCTGGAACCGCGGACAGGGCCAAAATTAACACCTTC.

V usage is TRBV7-6 and J usage is TRBJ1-1; D not certain. Germline CDR1 SGHVS, CDR2 FNYEAQ. The CDR3 consists of 14 residues. Trimming left V 4 bases short and J 6 bases short, with 15 bases between. CDR3 nucleotides: TGTGCCAGCAGCTCTTATCCCGGAGGCGCTGAAGCTTTCTTT. It codes for CASSSYPGGAEAFF.

This clonotype is labeled medium-sized (0.01 to 0.1%). The J gene is TRBJ1-2, the V gene TRBV6-2 or TRBV6-3; 7 bases are shared with TRBD1. V gave up 6 bases and J gave up 4 bases; unmatched junction bases: 5. Germline CDR1 is MNHEY and CDR2 is SVGEGT. This CDR3 region has 13 residues. CDR3 DNA sequence: TGTGCCAGCAGACCAACAGGGGCCTATGGCTACACCTTC. Translation gives CASRPTGAYGYTF.

J is TRBJ1-5 and V is TRBV28, with 8 nucleotides matching TRBD1. The junction had 6 bases not matched to a gene; V was cut back by 2 bases and J by 0 bases. Looked up from germline, CDR1 is MDHEN and CDR2 is SYDVKM. The CDR3 is made up of 17 amino acids. CDR3 residues: CASSLIGQGYSNQPQHF. The CDR3 nucleotides are TGTGCCAGCAGTTTAATTGGACAGGGATATAGCAATCAGCCCCAGCATTTT.

This chain connects TRBV7-2 to TRBJ1-1; D remains unclear. The V end was cut by 2 bases, the J end by 0 bases, with 4 bases between. The V gene's germline CDR1 is SGHTA and CDR2 FQGNSA. The CDR3 consists of 13 residues. Here the CDR3 reads CASSLSVNTEAFF. DNA of the CDR3: TGTGCCAGCAGCTTATCAGTGAACACTGAAGCTTTCTTT.

This clonotype occurred a few times. The junction and the germline gene differ at one end; a read error may be behind it. V is TRBV7-7 and J is TRBJ2-3, with D possibly being TRBD2 (6 bases). The CDR3 extends over 12 amino acids. Germline assignment: CDR1 SSHAT and CDR2 FNYEAQ (reference sequence). The CDR3 DNA is TGTGCTAGCAGCTTAGCGGCCGGTACGCAGTATTTT. Translated, it gives CASSLAAGTQYF.

This clonotype was counted only a few times. The chain couples TRBV7-6 to TRBJ2-6, with 9 bases that match TRBD1. Germline V gives CDR1 SGHVS, CDR2 FNYEAQ. The ends lost 8 bases at V and 5 bases at J; junction bases unmatched: 10. This CDR3 spans 16 amino acids. The CDR3 nucleotides are TGTGCCAGCGGGGGGACAGGGTCTAGTCGGGCCAACGTCCTGACTTTC. It specifies CASGGTGSSRANVLTF.

This chain connects TRBV6-1 to TRBJ2-5; D not certain. Germline V gene data show CDR1 as MNHNS and CDR2 as SASEGT. The CDR3 spans 12 residues. Trimming took off 8 bases at V and 1 base at J, with 8 bases between the two ends. The CDR3 region is CASDKPQETQYF. The CDR3 region has the DNA TGTGCCAGCGATAAACCCCAAGAGACCCAGTACTTC.

This clonotype was picked up a small number of times. The CDR3 spells CSASSLEVGGQFF. In DNA form, the CDR3 reads TGCAGTGCTAGTTCCCTGGAGGTGGGGGGGCAGTTCTTC. The chain links TRBV20-1 to TRBJ2-1; D is perhaps TRBD2 (6 bases). Trimming pared 3 bases from V and 12 bases from J, leaving 18 bases between. CDR1 DFQATT and CDR2 SNEGSKA come from the germline V gene (reference sequence). This CDR3 has 13 residues.

The chain combines TRBV7-9 with TRBJ2-1; D may be TRBD2 (6 bases). Germline lookup yields CDR1 SEHNR and CDR2 FQNEAQ (reference sequence). This CDR3 is 13 amino acids long. The V end was cut by 3 bases, the J end by 3 bases, with 6 bases between. The DNA for the CDR3 is TGTGCCAGCAGCTTGGACTACTACAATGAGCAGTTCTTC. This translates into CASSLDYYNEQFF.

The V gene is TRBV5-1, the J gene TRBJ2-7, with a possible D match to TRBD2 (6 bases). The V end was cut by 4 bases, the J end by 5 bases, with 22 bases between. The CDR3 sequence is 16 residues long. CDR1 SGHRS and CDR2 YFSETQ come from the germline V gene. This chain's CDR3 is CASSRGTTDRGDEQYF. CDR3 coding DNA: TGCGCCAGCAGCCGCGGGACGACGGATAGGGGCGACGAGCAGTACTTC.

The chain employs TRBV18 and TRBJ1-1, with D possibly being TRBD1 (5 bases). Looked up from germline, CDR1 is KGHSH and CDR2 is LQKENI. The CDR3 covers 17 residues. Trimming shortened V by 0 bases and J by 0 bases, and 14 bases separated the two germline ends. The CDR3 protein is CASSPPKGRGMNTEAFF. CDR3 nucleotides: TGTGCCAGCTCACCACCCAAGGGACGGGGGATGAACACTGAAGCTTTCTTT.